The 29 T cell receptor beta chains given below trace back to one sample, sequenced in a study of CD8+ T cells in alopecia areata. Treatment indicated: oral pan-JAK inhibitor, 5-10 mg twice daily. Extracted RNA was reverse transcribed into cDNA, the sequencing template. The table came from immunoSEQ multiplex PCR; TCRdb's copy has only in-frame clones and leaves some out. Of about 220,000 clones listed, roughly 56% were seen once; the top ten hold 1.6%. This specimen consisted of CD4+ T cells sorted from blood, obtained at week 4, from a patient treated with tofacitinib. The source is a human donor with alopecia areata.

The gene calls are TRBV18 and TRBJ2-7, with D uncertain. CDR3 length: 16 amino acids. CDR1 and CDR2 (germline): KGHSH, LQKENI. The ends were cut back, 1 base at V and 6 bases at J, with 19 bases in the middle. Written as DNA, the CDR3 is TGTGCCAGCTCACCACATGAGCCAGGCCTCGTTGGCGAGCAGTACTTC. This translates into CASSPHEPGLVGEQYF.

The CDR3 spells CATSRDGTADQPQHF. CDR3 sequence (DNA): TGTGCCACCAGCAGAGATGGGACAGCGGATCAGCCCCAGCATTTT. The genes are TRBV15 and TRBJ1-5; the match to TRBD1 covers 7 bases. This CDR3 is 15 amino acids long. V shed 0 bases and J 5 bases; nucleotides not matched to a gene: 4. Germline V gene sequence: CDR1 LNHNV, CDR2 YYDKDF (reference sequence).

A note on this clone: Other nucleotide sequences in the sample specify the same CDR3. The rearrangement joins TRBV18 to TRBJ1-2; D ambiguous. The CDR3 contains 11 residues. Trimming shortened V by 6 bases and J by 8 bases, and 10 bases separated the two germline ends. The germline V gene has CDR1 KGHSH and CDR2 LQKENI. For the CDR3, the DNA is TGTGCCAGCTCCCCCGGCGACGGCTACACCTTC. Encoded protein: CASSPGDGYTF.

This sequence joins TRBV30 and TRBJ2-5, with 7 bases matching TRBD2. CDR1 and CDR2 (germline): GTSNPN, SVGIG (reference sequence). The CDR3 loop spans 13 amino acids. The V and J ends lost 1 base and 5 bases, in that order; junction bases with no gene match: 4. CDR3 coding DNA: TGTGCCTGGAGTGGACTAGCAGGGGAGACCCAGTACTTC. Translated, it gives CAWSGLAGETQYF.

The gene calls are TRBV7-9 and TRBJ2-6; a possible D gene is TRBD1 (6 bases). This CDR3 comprises 13 residues. V gave up 2 bases and J gave up 8 bases, with 7 bases separating them. Germline CDR1 and CDR2: SEHNR and FQNEAQ (reference sequence). The CDR3 sequence is CASSLRDTNVLTF. CDR3 nucleotide sequence: TGTGCCAGCAGCTTAAGGGACACCAACGTCCTGACTTTC.

This clone was seen ten or more times. V is TRBV2 and J is TRBJ2-7; TRBD1 might be the D (6 bases). Germline loops: CDR1 SNHLY, CDR2 FYNNEI. Trimming cost V 4 bases and J 3 bases, with 10 bases left between them. The CDR3 has 13 residues. The CDR3 spells CASSGWGHYEQYF. Here the CDR3 DNA reads TGTGCCAGCAGTGGATGGGGGCACTACGAGCAGTACTTC.

This clone was found many times. V and J are TRBV7-9 and TRBJ1-1; D call uncertain. This CDR3 is 17 amino acids long. The germline V gene encodes CDR1 SEHNR and CDR2 FQNEAQ (reference sequence). Trimming pared 3 bases from V and 6 bases from J, leaving 23 bases between. The CDR3 bases are TGTGCCAGCAGCTTCGCAATAGCCGGTACTTTTTCGGCTGAAGCTTTCTTT. It codes for CASSFAIAGTFSAEAFF.

This chain joins TRBV4-3 and TRBJ2-7; TRBD2 agrees at 10 bases. The CDR3 spans 15 residues. Germline values: CDR1 LGHNA, CDR2 YSLEER. V shed 2 bases, J shed 4 bases, and the junction held 5 bases outside the gene matches. The CDR3 loop is CASSQISGGAYEQYF. DNA for the CDR3: TGCGCCAGCAGCCAAATAAGCGGGGGGGCGTACGAGCAGTACTTC.

The genes are TRBV29-1 and TRBJ1-2; no firm D call. The CDR3 is made up of 13 amino acids. The germline V gene encodes CDR1 SQVTM and CDR2 ANQGSEA. The germline V and J ends were trimmed by 5 bases and 4 bases, with 14 bases remaining between them. Here the CDR3 reads CSVLIGSLYGYTF. The DNA of the CDR3 is TGCAGCGTTCTGATCGGGAGCCTCTATGGCTACACCTTC.

V and J are TRBV6-6 and TRBJ1-2, with D tentatively TRBD1 (6 bases). CDR3 length: 15 amino acids. CDR1 is MNHNY, CDR2 SVGAGI, per germline (reference sequence). With 7 bases removed from V and 3 bases from J, the gap between germline ends came to 18 bases. As DNA, the CDR3 is TGTGCCAGCAAGTTAGGGGTTGGACAGTACTATGGCTACACCTTC. This sequence encodes CASKLGVGQYYGYTF.

This clone was seen at least ten times. The chain joins TRBV4-1 to TRBJ1-1, with D hard to call. Germline loops: CDR1 MGHRA, CDR2 YSYEKL. The CDR3 is 16 residues long. The V gene lost 1 base and the J gene lost 1 base, with 13 bases spanning the gap. CDR3 nucleotides: TGCGCCAGCAGCCAAGGACACAGTCACCCGAACACTGAAGCTTTCTTT. This translates into CASSQGHSHPNTEAFF.

The table lists this clone with a few counts. The chain is built from TRBV29-1 and TRBJ1-5; D call uncertain. V shed 8 bases and J shed 0 bases, with 14 bases lying between them. The CDR3 is made up of 14 amino acids. Germline V gene data show CDR1 as SQVTM and CDR2 as ANQGSEA. The CDR3 nucleotides are TGCAGCCCCTACGCCATAAATAGCAATCAGCCCCAGCATTTT. Translated, it gives CSPYAINSNQPQHF.

The V gene is TRBV30, the J gene TRBJ1-1; D call uncertain. This CDR3 is built from 11 residues. Germline V gene data show CDR1 as GTSNPN and CDR2 as SVGIG (reference sequence). Trimming took 5 bases from V and 4 from J, leaving 8 bases between them. CDR3 loop: CAWGSSTEAFF. For the CDR3, the DNA is TGTGCCTGGGGTAGCTCCACTGAAGCTTTCTTT.

V and J are TRBV30 and TRBJ2-4; D is possibly TRBD1 or TRBD2 (5 bases each). Per germline, CDR1 GTSNPN and CDR2 SVGIG (reference sequence). The CDR3 covers 13 residues. V was clipped by 8 bases and J by 1 base, with 12 bases between them. In DNA form, the CDR3 reads TGTGCCGGCCAGGGAGCGGCCAAAAACATTCAGTACTTC. This encodes CAGQGAAKNIQYF. The entire variable domain, with the rest obtained from reference TRBV30 and TRBJ2-4, is as follows: SQTIHQWPATLVQPVGSPLSLECTVEGTSNPNLYWYRQAAGRGLQLLFYSVGIGQISSEVPQNLSASRPQDRQFILSSKKLLLSDSGFYLCAGQGAAKNIQYFGAGTRLSVL.

V usage is TRBV2 and J usage is TRBJ2-3; a possible D gene is TRBD2 (6 bases). This CDR3 region has 15 residues. Trimming pared 4 bases from V and 1 base from J, leaving 12 bases between. Germline V lookup: CDR1 SNHLY, CDR2 FYNNEI. The CDR3 DNA follows: TGTGCCAGCAGTGGTATAGCGGTTGGCACAGATACGCAGTATTTT. This codes for CASSGIAVGTDTQYF.

The chain is built from TRBV29-1 and TRBJ2-6; D is unresolved. V shed 5 bases and J shed 6 bases, with 11 bases lying between them. CDR3 size: 13 residues. Germline V gene data show CDR1 as SQVTM and CDR2 as ANQGSEA. As DNA, the CDR3 is TGCAGCGTTTACTTCTGGGAGGCCAACGTCCTGACTTTC. Its translation is CSVYFWEANVLTF.

V is TRBV7-9 and J is TRBJ1-1; D gene uncertain. Trimming removed 1 base from V and 10 bases from J, with 10 bases in between. Per germline, CDR1 SEHNR and CDR2 FQNEAQ (reference sequence). The CDR3 is 12 residues long. The CDR3 sequence is CASSLDRSGAFF. The DNA of the CDR3 is TGTGCCAGCAGCTTAGACCGGTCGGGAGCTTTCTTT.

The chain links TRBV9 to TRBJ2-1, with a tentative D call TRBD1 (6 bases). Germline lookup yields CDR1 SGDLS and CDR2 YYNGEE. This CDR3 contains 14 residues. The V end was cut by 0 bases, the J end by 5 bases, with 9 bases between. CDR3 sequence reads: CASSVDPGDNEQFF. The CDR3, as DNA: TGTGCCAGCAGCGTAGATCCAGGGGACAATGAGCAGTTCTTC.

This clone was counted between two and nine times. The rearrangement uses TRBV11-2 and TRBJ2-3; D unclear. V shed 3 bases and J shed 2 bases, with 9 bases lying between them. The CDR3 has 14 residues. Per the germline V gene, CDR1 is SGHAT and CDR2 is FQNNGV. The CDR3 protein is CASSFLGHTDTQYF. CDR3 DNA: TGTGCCAGCAGCTTCTTGGGTCACACAGATACGCAGTATTTT.

This clone was picked up a small number of times. At one end, the junction sequence differs from germline, possibly due to a read error. CDR3 loop: CASSEGEGANSGELFF. In DNA, the CDR3 is TGCGCCAGCAGCGAAGGGGAGGGGGCGAACTCCGGGGAGCTGTTTTTT. This chain connects TRBV4-1 to TRBJ2-2; either TRBD1 or TRBD2 may supply D (7 bases each). Germline lookup yields CDR1 MGHRA and CDR2 YSYEKL. The CDR3 extends over 16 amino acids.

V is TRBV30 and J is TRBJ1-1; TRBD1 agrees at 8 bases. The CDR3 contains 13 residues. V lost 2 bases and J lost 5; bases outside the gene matches: 4. In germline, CDR1 is GTSNPN, CDR2 SVGIG (reference sequence). The DNA for the CDR3 is TGTGCCTGGAGTCGACAGGGGAGAACTGAAGCTTTCTTT. This translates into CAWSRQGRTEAFF.

The chain uses TRBV30 and TRBJ1-1; D possibly corresponds to TRBD1 (6 bases). This CDR3 is 11 amino acids long. Germline CDR1 and CDR2: GTSNPN and SVGIG (reference sequence). The V and J ends lost 8 bases and 0 bases respectively, with 7 bases between them. CDR3 bases: TGTGCCGGACAGATGAACACTGAAGCTTTCTTT. This sequence encodes CAGQMNTEAFF.

The chain recombines TRBV30 with TRBJ1-2, with D unclear. The CDR3 is 10 amino acids. Germline CDR1 and CDR2: GTSNPN and SVGIG (reference sequence). V was shortened by 4 bases and J by 8 bases, with 8 bases between the two germline ends. The CDR3 spells CAWNLGGYTF. CDR3 in DNA: TGTGCCTGGAATCTGGGAGGCTACACCTTC. The full variable domain, rest sourced from reference TRBV30 and TRBJ1-2, is SQTIHQWPATLVQPVGSPLSLECTVEGTSNPNLYWYRQAAGRGLQLLFYSVGIGQISSEVPQNLSASRPQDRQFILSSKKLLLSDSGFYLCAWNLGGYTFGSGTRLTVV.

The chain employs TRBV29-1 and TRBJ1-1; 7 bases are a match to TRBD1. V was clipped by 3 bases and J by 10 bases; unmatched bases: 8. This CDR3 spans 12 amino acids. Per germline, CDR1 SQVTM and CDR2 ANQGSEA. The CDR3 coding sequence is TGCAGCGTTGATAGGGCCCAGGGGGGAGCTTTCTTT. Amino acid sequence: CSVDRAQGGAFF. Variable domain in full (rest from reference TRBV29-1 and TRBJ1-1): SAVISQKPSRDICQRGTSLTIQCQVDSQVTMMFWYRQQPGQSLTLIATANQGSEATYESGFVIDKFPISRPNLTFSTLTVSNMSPEDSSIYLCSVDRAQGGAFFGQGTRLTVV.

This clone was seen only a few times. The CDR3 DNA follows: TGCAGCGGCCAGACAGGGGTCAATGAGCAGTTCTTC. This gives the protein CSGQTGVNEQFF. The rearrangement links TRBV29-1 to TRBJ2-1, with 8 bases fitting TRBD1. The germline gives CDR1 SQVTM, CDR2 ANQGSEA. This CDR3 is 12 amino acids long. J lost 6 bases, V lost 7 bases, and 5 bases had no gene match.

The chain carries TRBV29-1 and TRBJ1-2; D perhaps matches TRBD1 (5 bases). Between the trimmed V and J ends, which lost 4 bases and 0 bases, there was a span of 12 bases. The germline V gene has CDR1 SQVTM and CDR2 ANQGSEA. The CDR3 length is 14 residues. CDR3 nucleotide sequence: TGCAGCGTTGGGGGTGCAGGGTCTAACTATGGCTACACCTTC. It is translated as CSVGGAGSNYGYTF.

J is TRBJ2-2 and V is TRBV10-3; perhaps TRBD1 as D (6 bases). The CDR3 extends over 13 amino acids. The germline CDR1 and CDR2 sequences are ENHRY and SYGVKD. The germline V and J ends were trimmed by 6 bases and 5 bases, with 10 bases remaining between them. CDR3 amino acids: CAISRTGTGELFF. The CDR3 coding sequence is TGTGCCATCAGCCGCACAGGGACCGGGGAGCTGTTTTTT.

The chain uses TRBV28 and TRBJ2-1; 9 positions agree with TRBD1. J was trimmed by 10 bases and V by 3 bases; bases with no gene match: 22. CDR3 length: 19 amino acids. Germline CDR1 MDHEN, CDR2 SYDVKM. This CDR3 is CASSFWDRVGRRTEEEQFF. The DNA for the CDR3 is TGTGCCAGCAGTTTTTGGGACAGGGTAGGACGACGGACGGAGGAGGAGCAGTTCTTC.

This chain joins TRBV6-1 and TRBJ1-5, with D tentatively TRBD1 (5 bases). Germline-derived CDR1 and CDR2 are MNHNS and SASEGT. V was pared by 7 bases and J by 0 bases, with 13 bases between. CDR3 size: 15 residues. In DNA form, the CDR3 reads TGTGCCAGCAACTCAGAGGGGTATAGCAATCAGCCCCAGCATTTT. Its translation is CASNSEGYSNQPQHF.